This T cell receptor (beta chain) emerged from a study of T cell responses to AZD1222 COVID-19 vaccine. This table comes from immunoSEQ multiplex PCR, and its TCRdb copy is limited to in-frame clones, with some not included. Among 150,000 to 200,000 clones listed, under 95% were seen once. The ends were cut back, 6 bases at V and 0 bases at J, with 14 bases in the middle. The CDR3 runs 15 residues. CDR1 is SNHLY and CDR2 is FYNNEI in the germline V gene. Here the sequenced sample was peripheral blood, taken 28 days after the second AZD1222 dose. The sequence was collected from an adult who received the AZD1222 COVID-19 vaccine. The rearrangement joins TRBV2 to TRBJ1-1; D uncertain. The DNA of the CDR3 is TGTGCCAGCAGCCCAGTAAAGAGGCTGAACACTGAAGCTTTCTTT. Translating gives CASSPVKRLNTEAFF.